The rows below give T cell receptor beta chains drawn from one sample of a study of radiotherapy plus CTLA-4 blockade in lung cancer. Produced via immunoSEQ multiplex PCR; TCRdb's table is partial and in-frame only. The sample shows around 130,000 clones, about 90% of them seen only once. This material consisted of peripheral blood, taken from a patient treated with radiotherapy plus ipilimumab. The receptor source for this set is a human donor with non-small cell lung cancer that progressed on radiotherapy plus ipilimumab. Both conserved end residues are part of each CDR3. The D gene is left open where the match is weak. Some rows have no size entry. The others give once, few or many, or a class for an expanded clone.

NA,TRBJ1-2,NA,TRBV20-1,CSAILLGGYTF,TGCAGTGCTATTCTGCTGGGTGGCTACACCTTC
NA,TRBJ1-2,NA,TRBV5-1,CASSLTTLVGYGYTF,TGCGCCAGCAGCTTGACAACCCTTGTTGGCTATGGCTACACCTTC
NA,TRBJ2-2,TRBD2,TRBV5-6,CASSFGLAGGPNTGELFF,TGTGCCAGCAGCTTTGGGCTAGCGGGAGGCCCGAACACCGGGGAGCTGTTTTTT
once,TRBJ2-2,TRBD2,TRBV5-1,CASSLLAGVGGELFF,TGCGCCAGCAGCTTACTAGCGGGAGTTGGCGGGGAGCTGTTTTTT
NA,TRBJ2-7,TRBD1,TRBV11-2,CASTPVDRAHEQYF,TGTGCCAGCACCCCTGTGGACAGGGCCCACGAGCAGTACTTC
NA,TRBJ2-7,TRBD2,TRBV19,CASSIATSGSAYEQYF,TGTGCCAGTAGTATAGCGACTAGCGGGAGTGCCTACGAGCAGTACTTC
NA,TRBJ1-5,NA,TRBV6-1,CASQQGNPNQPQHF,TGTGCCTCACAACAGGGAAATCCGAATCAGCCCCAGCATTTT
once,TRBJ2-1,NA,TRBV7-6,CASSSVQAGPTGREQFF,TGTGCCAGCAGCTCCGTTCAAGCGGGGCCGACAGGGAGGGAGCAGTTCTTC
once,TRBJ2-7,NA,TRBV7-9,CASSLVQVPYEQYF,TGTGCCAGCAGCTTAGTACAGGTCCCCTACGAGCAGTACTTC
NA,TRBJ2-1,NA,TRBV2,CASSARTAWNEQFF,TGTGCCAGCAGTGCCCGGACAGCCTGGAATGAGCAGTTCTTC
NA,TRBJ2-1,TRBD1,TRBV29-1,CSVEKGQGYNEQFF,TGCAGCGTTGAAAAGGGACAGGGGTACAATGAGCAGTTCTTC
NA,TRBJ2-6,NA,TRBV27,CASSFWGATGANVLTF,TGTGCCAGCAGTTTTTGGGGTGCGACTGGGGCCAACGTCCTGACTTTC
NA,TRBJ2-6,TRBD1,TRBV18,CASSLYSDRATGANVLTF,TGTGCCAGCTCACTATACAGCGACAGGGCAACCGGGGCCAACGTCCTGACTTTC
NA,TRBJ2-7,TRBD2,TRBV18,CASSQGTNYEQYF,TGTGCCAGCTCACAGGGGACTAACTACGAGCAGTACTTC
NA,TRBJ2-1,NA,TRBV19,CASTDYSYNEQFF,TGTGCCAGTACAGACTACTCCTACAATGAGCAGTTCTTC
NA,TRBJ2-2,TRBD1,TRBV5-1,CASGSGDRDPSGELFF,TGCGCCAGCGGATCGGGGGACAGGGATCCGTCCGGGGAGCTGTTTTTT
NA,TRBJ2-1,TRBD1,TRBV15,CATSRDLHRDRVVSEQFF,TGTGCCACCAGCAGAGACCTGCACCGGGACAGGGTTGTGAGTGAGCAGTTCTTC
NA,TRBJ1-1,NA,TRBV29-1,CSVGASDKSMNTEAFF,TGCAGCGTCGGGGCCAGCGATAAGTCTATGAACACTGAAGCTTTCTTT
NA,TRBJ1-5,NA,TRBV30,CAWSVENNQPQHF,TGTGCCTGGAGTGTAGAGAACAATCAGCCCCAGCATTTT
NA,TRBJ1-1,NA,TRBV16,CASSQSRMNTEAFF,TGTGCCAGCAGCCAATCAAGAATGAACACTGAAGCTTTCTTT
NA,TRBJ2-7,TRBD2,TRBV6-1,CASTQTPSGSYEQYF,TGTGCCAGCACCCAGACCCCTAGCGGATCCTACGAGCAGTACTTC
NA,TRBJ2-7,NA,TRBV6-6,CASSYKGPGYEQYF,TGTGCCAGCAGTTACAAGGGTCCGGGCTACGAGCAGTACTTC
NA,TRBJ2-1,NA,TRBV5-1,CASSLGSGNMDEQFF,TGCGCCAGCAGCTTGGGGTCAGGGAATATGGATGAGCAGTTCTTC
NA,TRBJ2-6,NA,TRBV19,CASSKYVAGANVLTF,TGTGCCAGTAGTAAGTATGTTGCTGGGGCCAACGTCCTGACTTTC
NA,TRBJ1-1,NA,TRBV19,CASRKQGVNTEAFF,TGTGCCAGTAGGAAACAGGGAGTGAACACTGAAGCTTTCTTT
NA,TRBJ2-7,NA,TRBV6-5,CASSSPSYEQYF,TGTGCCAGCAGTTCCCCCTCTTACGAGCAGTACTTC
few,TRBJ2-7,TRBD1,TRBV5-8,CASSSSPGTGVNEQYF,TGTGCCAGCAGCTCTTCCCCCGGGACAGGTGTCAACGAGCAGTACTTC
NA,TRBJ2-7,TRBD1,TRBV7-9,CASSPRDRGLEQYF,TGTGCCAGCAGCCCCCGGGACAGGGGACTAGAGCAGTACTTC
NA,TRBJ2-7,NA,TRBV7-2,CASSLESDLGSYEQYF,TGTGCCAGCAGCTTAGAATCGGATTTAGGCTCCTACGAGCAGTACTTC